This T cell receptor (beta chain) is drawn from a study of neurological immune-mediated disorders. The length of the CDR3 is 14 residues. V gave up 0 bases and J gave up 5 bases, with 8 bases separating them. Per the germline V gene, CDR1 is MNHEY and CDR2 is SVGAGI. With 10-nucleotide random UMIs included, cDNA was synthesized by 5'RACE. Over 170 million TCR-beta sequences, together covering 15-18 subjects, were produced by every individual sequencing run that was carried out. TCRdb reprocessed the 5' RACE reads with MiXCR, giving one entry per CDR3 protein. The repertoire holds about 36,000 distinct CDR3 sequences, with 10% as singletons. The sample holds many counts of this clonotype. Its antigen is undetermined. The unsorted libraries had their origin in 2 million PBMCs stored at -80 C. General study points: It was HTLV-1-associated myelopathy that showed the most TCR clonal expansion, while multiple sclerosis showed the least, falling below healthy controls.

Sequenced sample: PBMCs. The sequence was collected from a woman between 25 and 40 years old with HTLV-1-associated myelopathy (HAM/TSP). This chain uses TRBV6-5 with TRBJ1-5; a possible D gene is TRBD1 (5 bases). CDR3 DNA sequence: TGTGCCAGCAGTTACTCGGGAGGGGATCAGCCCCAGCATTTT. Amino acid sequence: CASSYSGGDQPQHF.